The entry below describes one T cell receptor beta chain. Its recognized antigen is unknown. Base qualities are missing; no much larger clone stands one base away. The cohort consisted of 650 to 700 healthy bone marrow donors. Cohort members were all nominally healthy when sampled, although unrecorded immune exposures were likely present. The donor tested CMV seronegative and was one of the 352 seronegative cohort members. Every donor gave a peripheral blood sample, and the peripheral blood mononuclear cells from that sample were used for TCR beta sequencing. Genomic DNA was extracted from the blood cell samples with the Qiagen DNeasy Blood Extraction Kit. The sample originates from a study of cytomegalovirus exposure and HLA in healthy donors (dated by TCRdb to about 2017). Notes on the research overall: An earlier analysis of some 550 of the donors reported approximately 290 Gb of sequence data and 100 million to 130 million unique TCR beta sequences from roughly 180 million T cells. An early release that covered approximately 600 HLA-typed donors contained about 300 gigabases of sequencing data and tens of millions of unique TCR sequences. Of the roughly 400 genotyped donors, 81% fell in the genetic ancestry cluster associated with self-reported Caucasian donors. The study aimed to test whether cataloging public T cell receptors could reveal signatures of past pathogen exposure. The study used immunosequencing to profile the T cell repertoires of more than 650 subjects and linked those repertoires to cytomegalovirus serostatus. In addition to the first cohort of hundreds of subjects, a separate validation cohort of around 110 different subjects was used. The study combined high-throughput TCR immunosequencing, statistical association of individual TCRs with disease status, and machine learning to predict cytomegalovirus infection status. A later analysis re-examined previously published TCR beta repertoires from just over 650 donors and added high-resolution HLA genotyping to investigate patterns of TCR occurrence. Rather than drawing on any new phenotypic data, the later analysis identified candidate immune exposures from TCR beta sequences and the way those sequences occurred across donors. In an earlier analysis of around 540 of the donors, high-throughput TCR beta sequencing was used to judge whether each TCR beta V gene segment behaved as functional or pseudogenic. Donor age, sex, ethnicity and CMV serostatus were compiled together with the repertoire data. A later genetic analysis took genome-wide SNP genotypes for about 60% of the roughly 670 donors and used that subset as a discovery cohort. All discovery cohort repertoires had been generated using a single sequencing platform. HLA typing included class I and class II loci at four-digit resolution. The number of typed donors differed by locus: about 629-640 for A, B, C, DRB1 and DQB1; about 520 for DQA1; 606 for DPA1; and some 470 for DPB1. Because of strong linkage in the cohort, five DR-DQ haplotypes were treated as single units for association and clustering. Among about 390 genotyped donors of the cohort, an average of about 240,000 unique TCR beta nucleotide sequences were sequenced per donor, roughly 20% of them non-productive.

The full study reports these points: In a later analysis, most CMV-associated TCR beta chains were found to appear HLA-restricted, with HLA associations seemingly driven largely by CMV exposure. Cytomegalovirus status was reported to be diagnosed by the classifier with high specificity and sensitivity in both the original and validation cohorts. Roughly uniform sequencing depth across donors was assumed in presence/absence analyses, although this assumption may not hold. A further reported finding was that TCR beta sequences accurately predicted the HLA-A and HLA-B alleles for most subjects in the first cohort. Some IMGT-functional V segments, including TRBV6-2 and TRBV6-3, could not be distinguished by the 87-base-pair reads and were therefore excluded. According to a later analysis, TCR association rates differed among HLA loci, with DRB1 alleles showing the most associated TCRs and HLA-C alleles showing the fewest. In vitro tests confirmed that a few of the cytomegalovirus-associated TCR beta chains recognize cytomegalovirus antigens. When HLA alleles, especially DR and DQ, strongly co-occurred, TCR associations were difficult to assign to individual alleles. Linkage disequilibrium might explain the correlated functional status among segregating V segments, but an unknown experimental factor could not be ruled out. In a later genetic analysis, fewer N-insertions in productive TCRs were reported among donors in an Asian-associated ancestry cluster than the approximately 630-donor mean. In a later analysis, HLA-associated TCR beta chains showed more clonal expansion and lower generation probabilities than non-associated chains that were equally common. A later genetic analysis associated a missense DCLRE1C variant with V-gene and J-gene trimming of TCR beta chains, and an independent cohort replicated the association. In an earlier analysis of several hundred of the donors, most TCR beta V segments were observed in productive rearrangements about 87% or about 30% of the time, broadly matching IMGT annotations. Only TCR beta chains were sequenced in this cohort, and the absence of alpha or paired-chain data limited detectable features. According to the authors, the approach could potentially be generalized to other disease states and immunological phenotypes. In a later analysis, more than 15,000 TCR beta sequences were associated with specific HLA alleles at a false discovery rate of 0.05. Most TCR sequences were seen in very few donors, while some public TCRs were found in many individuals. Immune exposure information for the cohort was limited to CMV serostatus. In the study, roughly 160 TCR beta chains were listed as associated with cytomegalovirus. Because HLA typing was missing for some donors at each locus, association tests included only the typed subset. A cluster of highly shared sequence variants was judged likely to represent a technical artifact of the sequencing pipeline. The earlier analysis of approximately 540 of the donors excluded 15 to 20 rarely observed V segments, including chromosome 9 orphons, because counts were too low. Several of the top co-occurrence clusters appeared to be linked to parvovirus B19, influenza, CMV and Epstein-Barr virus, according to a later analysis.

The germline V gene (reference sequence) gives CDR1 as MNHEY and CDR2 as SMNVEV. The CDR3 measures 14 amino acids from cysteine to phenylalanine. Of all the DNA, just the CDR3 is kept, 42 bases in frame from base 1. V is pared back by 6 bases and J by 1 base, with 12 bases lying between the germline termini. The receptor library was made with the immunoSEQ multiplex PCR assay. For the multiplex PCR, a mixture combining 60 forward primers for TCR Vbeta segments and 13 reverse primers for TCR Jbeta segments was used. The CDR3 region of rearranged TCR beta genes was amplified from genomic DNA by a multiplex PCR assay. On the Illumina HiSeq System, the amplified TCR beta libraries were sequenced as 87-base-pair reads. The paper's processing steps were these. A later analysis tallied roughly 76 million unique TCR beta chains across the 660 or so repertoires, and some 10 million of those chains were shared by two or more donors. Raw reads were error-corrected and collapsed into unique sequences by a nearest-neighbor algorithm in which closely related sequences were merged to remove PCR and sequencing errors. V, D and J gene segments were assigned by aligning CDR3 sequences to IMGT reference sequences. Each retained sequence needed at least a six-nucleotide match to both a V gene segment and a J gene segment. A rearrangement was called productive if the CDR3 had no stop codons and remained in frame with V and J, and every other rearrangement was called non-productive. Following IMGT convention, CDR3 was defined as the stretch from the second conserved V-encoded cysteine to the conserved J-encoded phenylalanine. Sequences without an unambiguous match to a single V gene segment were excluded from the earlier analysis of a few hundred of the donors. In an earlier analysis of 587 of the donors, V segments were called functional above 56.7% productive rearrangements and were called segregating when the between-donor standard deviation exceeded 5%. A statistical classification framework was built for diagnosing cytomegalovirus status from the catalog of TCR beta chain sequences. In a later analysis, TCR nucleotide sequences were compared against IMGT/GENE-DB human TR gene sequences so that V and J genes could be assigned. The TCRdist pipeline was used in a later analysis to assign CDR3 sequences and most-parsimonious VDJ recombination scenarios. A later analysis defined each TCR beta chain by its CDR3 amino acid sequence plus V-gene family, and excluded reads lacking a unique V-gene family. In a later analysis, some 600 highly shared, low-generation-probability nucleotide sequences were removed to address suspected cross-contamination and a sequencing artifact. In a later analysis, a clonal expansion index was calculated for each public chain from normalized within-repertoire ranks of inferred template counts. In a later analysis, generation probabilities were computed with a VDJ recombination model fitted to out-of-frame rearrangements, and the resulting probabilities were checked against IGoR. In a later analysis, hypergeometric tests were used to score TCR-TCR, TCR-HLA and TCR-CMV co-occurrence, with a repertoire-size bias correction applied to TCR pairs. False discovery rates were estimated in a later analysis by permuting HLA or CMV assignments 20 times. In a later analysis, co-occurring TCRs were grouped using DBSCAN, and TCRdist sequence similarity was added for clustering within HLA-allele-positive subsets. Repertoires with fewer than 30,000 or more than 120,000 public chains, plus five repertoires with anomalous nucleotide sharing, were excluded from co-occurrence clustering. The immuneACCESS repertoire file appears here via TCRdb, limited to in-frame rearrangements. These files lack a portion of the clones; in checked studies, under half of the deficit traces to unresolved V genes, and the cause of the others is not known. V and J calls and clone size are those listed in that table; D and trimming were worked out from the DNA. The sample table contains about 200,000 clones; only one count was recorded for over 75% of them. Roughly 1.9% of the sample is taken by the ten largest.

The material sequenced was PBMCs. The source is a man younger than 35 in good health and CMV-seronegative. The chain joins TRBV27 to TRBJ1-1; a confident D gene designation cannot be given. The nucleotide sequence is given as TGTGCCAGCAGGCCGGGAACCAAGAACACTGAAGCTTTCTTT. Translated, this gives CASRPGTKNTEAFF.